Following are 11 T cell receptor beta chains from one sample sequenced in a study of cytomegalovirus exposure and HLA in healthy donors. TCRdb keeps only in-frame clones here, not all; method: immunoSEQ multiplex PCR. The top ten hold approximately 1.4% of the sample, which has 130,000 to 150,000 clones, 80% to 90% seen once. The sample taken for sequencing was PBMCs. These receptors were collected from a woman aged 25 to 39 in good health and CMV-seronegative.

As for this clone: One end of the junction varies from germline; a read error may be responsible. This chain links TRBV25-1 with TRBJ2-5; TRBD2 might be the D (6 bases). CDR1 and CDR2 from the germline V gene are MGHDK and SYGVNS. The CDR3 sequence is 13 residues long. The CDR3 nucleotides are TGTGCCAGCAGTGAGGGACTCCAAGGGACCCAGTACTTC. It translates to CASSEGLQGTQYF. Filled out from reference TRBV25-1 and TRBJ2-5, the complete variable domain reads EADIYQTPRYLVIGTGKKITLECSQTMGHDKMYWYQQDPGMELHLIHYSYGVNSTEKGDLSSESTVSRIRTEHFPLTLESARPSHTSQYLCASSEGLQGTQYFGPGTRLLVL.

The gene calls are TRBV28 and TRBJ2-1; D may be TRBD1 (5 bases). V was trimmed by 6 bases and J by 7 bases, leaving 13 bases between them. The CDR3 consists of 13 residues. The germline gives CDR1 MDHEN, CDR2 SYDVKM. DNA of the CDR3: TGTGCCAGCAGGGGGCCGAAACTGAATGAGCAGTTCTTC. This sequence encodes CASRGPKLNEQFF.

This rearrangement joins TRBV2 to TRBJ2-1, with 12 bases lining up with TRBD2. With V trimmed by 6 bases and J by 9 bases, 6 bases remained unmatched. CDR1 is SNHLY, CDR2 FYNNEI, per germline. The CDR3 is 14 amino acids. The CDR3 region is CASRASGGASEQFF. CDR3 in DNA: TGTGCCAGCAGGGCTAGCGGGGGGGCCAGTGAGCAGTTCTTC.

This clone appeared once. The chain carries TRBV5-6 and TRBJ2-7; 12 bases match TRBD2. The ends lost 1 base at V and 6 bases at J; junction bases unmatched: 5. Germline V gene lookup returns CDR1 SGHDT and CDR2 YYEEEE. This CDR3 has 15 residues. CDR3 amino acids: CASSLPLAGGLEQYF. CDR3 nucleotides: TGTGCCAGCAGCTTGCCCCTAGCGGGGGGGCTCGAGCAGTACTTC.

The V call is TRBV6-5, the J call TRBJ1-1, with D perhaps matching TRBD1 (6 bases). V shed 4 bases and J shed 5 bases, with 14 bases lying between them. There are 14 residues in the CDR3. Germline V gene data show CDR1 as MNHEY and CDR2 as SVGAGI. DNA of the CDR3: TGTGCCAGCAGTTTACGACAGGTCCGAACTGAAGCTTTCTTT. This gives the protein CASSLRQVRTEAFF.

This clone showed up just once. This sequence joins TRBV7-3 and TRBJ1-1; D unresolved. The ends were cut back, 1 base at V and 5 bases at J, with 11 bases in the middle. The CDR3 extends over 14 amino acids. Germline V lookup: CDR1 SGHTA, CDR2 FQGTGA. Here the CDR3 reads CASSLRGLGTEAFF. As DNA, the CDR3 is TGTGCCAGCAGCTTAAGAGGGTTGGGGACTGAAGCTTTCTTT. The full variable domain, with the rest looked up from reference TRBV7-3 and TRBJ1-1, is GAGVSQTPSNKVTEKGKYVELRCDPISGHTALYWYRQSLGQGPEFLIYFQGTGAADDSGLPNDRFFAVRPEGSVSTLKIQRTERGDSAVYLCASSLRGLGTEAFFGQGTRLTVV.

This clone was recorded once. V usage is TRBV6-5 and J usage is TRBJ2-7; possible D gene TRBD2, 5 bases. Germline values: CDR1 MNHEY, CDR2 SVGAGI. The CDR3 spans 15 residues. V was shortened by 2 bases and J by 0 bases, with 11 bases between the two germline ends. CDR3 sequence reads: CASSYGVGSSYEQYF. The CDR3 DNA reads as TGTGCCAGCAGTTACGGAGTGGGGAGCTCCTACGAGCAGTACTTC.

This CDR3 reads CASSPSEGDILYEQYF. The CDR3 DNA follows: TGTGCCAGCAGCCCCTCCGAGGGAGACATACTCTACGAGCAGTACTTC. V gene TRBV27 combines with J gene TRBJ2-7; the D gene is possibly TRBD2 (5 bases). The CDR3 consists of 16 residues. CDR1 and CDR2 (germline): MNHEY, SMNVEV (reference sequence). Trimming cost V 6 bases and J 3 bases, with 21 bases left between them.

The DNA of the CDR3 is TGTGCCAGCAGCTTCCTCGGACAGGGGGCTTCACCCCTCCACTTT. Residues: CASSFLGQGASPLHF. The V call is TRBV7-2, the J call TRBJ1-6; 11 nucleotides match TRBD1. Germline V gene lookup returns CDR1 SGHTA and CDR2 FQGNSA. There are 15 residues in the CDR3. J was trimmed by 9 bases and V by 3 bases; bases with no gene match: 4.

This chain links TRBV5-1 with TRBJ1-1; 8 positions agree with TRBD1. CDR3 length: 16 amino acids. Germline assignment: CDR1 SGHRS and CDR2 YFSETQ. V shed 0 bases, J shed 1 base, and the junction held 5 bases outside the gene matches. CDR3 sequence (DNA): TGCGCCAGCAGCTTGGCCAGTGGGACAGGGAACACTGAAGCTTTCTTT. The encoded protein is CASSLASGTGNTEAFF.

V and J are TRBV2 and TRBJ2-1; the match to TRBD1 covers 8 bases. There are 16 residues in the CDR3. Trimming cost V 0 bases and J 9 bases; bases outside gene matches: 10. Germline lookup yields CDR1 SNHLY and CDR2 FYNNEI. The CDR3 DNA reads TGTGCCAGCAGTGAAGCGCTCCGCAGGGGGCGTCCTGAGCAGTTCTTC. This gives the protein CASSEALRRGRPEQFF.